Below are 32 T cell receptor beta chains sequenced from a single sample in a study of blood T cell repertoires in COVID-19. The assay was immunoSEQ multiplex PCR, and TCRdb's table has in-frame clones only and misses some. The sample includes fewer than 250,000 clones, 70% to 90% of them seen just once. Sequences were obtained from PBMCs or T cells enriched from blood (not recorded which). These receptors were collected from a man aged 30-40 years who had recovered from COVID-19.

This clone was picked up many times. The chain recombines TRBV3-1 (or the pseudogene TRBV3-2) with TRBJ2-7; D might be TRBD1 (5 bases). Germline CDR1 reads LGHDT; CDR2 reads YNNKEL (reference sequence). V was clipped by 10 bases and J by 3 bases, with 13 bases between them. The CDR3 extends over 12 amino acids. The CDR3 DNA sequence: TGTGCCACCCAGGGTCTAGGCTACGAGCAGTACTTC. Its translation: CATQGLGYEQYF.

This chain links TRBV3-1 (or the pseudogene TRBV3-2) with TRBJ1-2; D remains unclear. CDR1 is LGHDT, CDR2 YNNKEL, per germline (reference sequence). V dropped 4 bases and J dropped 0 bases, with 6 bases sitting between them. This CDR3 comprises 13 residues. For the CDR3, the DNA is TGTGCCAGCAGCCTCCAGACTAACTATGGCTACACCTTC. Protein: CASSLQTNYGYTF.

The chain recombines TRBV5-6 with TRBJ1-2; D unresolved. Trimming stripped 0 bases from V and 5 bases from J, with 17 bases between. Germline V gene sequence: CDR1 SGHDT, CDR2 YYEEEE. The CDR3 runs to 16 residues. Written as DNA, the CDR3 is TGTGCCAGCAGCTTGGAACCTTCTGGCAGCGCTTATGGCTACACCTTC. It codes for CASSLEPSGSAYGYTF.

This clone was observed a single time. The chain employs TRBV27 and TRBJ2-2, with 8 bases matching TRBD2. Germline CDR1 reads MNHEY; CDR2 reads SMNVEV (reference sequence). The CDR3 runs to 13 residues. Written as DNA, the CDR3 is TGTGGGGCGGGGACTAGTGAAATCGGGGAGCTGTTTTTT. It encodes CGAGTSEIGELFF.

The chain uses TRBV30 and TRBJ2-3, with 10 bases identical to TRBD2. The germline V gene encodes CDR1 GTSNPN and CDR2 SVGIG (reference sequence). CDR3 length equals 16 residues. V lost 1 base and J lost 1; bases outside the gene matches: 5. CDR3 in amino acids: CAWSGLAGARTDTQYF. As DNA, the CDR3 is TGTGCCTGGAGTGGGCTAGCGGGGGCCCGCACAGATACGCAGTATTTT.

The rearrangement joins TRBV7-2 to TRBJ1-4; D call uncertain. V lost 5 bases to trimming and J lost 8 bases, with 12 bases between them. CDR1 and CDR2 from the germline V gene are SGHTA and FQGNSA. The CDR3 runs to 13 residues. In DNA form, the CDR3 reads TGTGCCAGCAGCCCGCGGGTGGACGAAAAACTGTTTTTT. It specifies CASSPRVDEKLFF.

The chain links TRBV6-2 or TRBV6-3 to TRBJ2-3; 15 nucleotides align to TRBD2. Germline V lookup: CDR1 MNHEY, CDR2 SVGEGT. V gave up 6 bases and J gave up 10 bases; unmatched junction bases: 29. The CDR3 totals 22 residues. CDR3 region: CASSLSIHGTSGGPRGEGAQYF. For the CDR3, the DNA is TGTGCCAGCAGCCTTTCGATCCACGGGACTAGCGGGGGGCCGCGGGGCGAGGGGGCGCAGTATTTT.

V is TRBV6-5 and J is TRBJ2-6; D not resolved. The CDR3 is made up of 14 amino acids. Germline V lookup: CDR1 MNHEY, CDR2 SVGAGI. Trimming stripped 6 bases from V and 0 bases from J, with 6 bases between. CDR3 DNA: TGTGCCAGCAGGCGTCGCTCTGGGGCCAACGTCCTGACTTTC. Translated: CASRRRSGANVLTF.

V usage is TRBV6-5 and J usage is TRBJ1-3; 8 positions match TRBD1. The J segment lost 0 bases and the V segment lost 5 bases, leaving 3 bases of the junction unmatched. Germline CDR1 and CDR2: MNHEY and SVGAGI. The CDR3 is 15 residues long. The DNA of the CDR3 is TGTGCCAGCAGTCCAGGGGGCCTCTCTGGAAACACCATATATTTT. Protein: CASSPGGLSGNTIYF.

V gene TRBV6-5 combines with J gene TRBJ2-1, with D maybe TRBD2 (6 bases). CDR3 length: 13 residues. CDR1 and CDR2 (germline): MNHEY, SVGAGI. V was pared by 2 bases and J by 6 bases, with 8 bases between. The CDR3 region has the DNA TGTGCCAGCAGTTACGGAGGGGCCAATGAGCAGTTCTTC. It translates to CASSYGGANEQFF.

The chain recombines TRBV29-1 with TRBJ2-2; possible D gene TRBD2, 5 bases. CDR1 is SQVTM and CDR2 is ANQGSEA in the germline V gene. Trimming shortened V by 7 bases and J by 2 bases, and 11 bases separated the two germline ends. The CDR3 is 13 amino acids. CDR3 sequence reads: CSAVAGNTGELFF. DNA of the CDR3: TGCAGCGCCGTGGCGGGCAACACCGGGGAGCTGTTTTTT.

The V gene is TRBV12-3 or TRBV12-4, the J gene TRBJ2-7; possible D gene TRBD2, 5 bases. This CDR3 comprises 12 residues. Trimming took 4 bases from V and 2 from J, leaving 6 bases between them. The CDR3 DNA reads as TGTGCCAGCAGTTCCGGGACCTACGAGCAGTACTTC. It codes for CASSSGTYEQYF.

The V call is TRBV2, the J call TRBJ1-2; D not certain. V lost 11 bases, J lost 5 bases, and 18 bases lay in between. Germline assignment: CDR1 SNHLY and CDR2 FYNNEI. CDR3 size: 13 residues. CDR3 sequence: CAGETSYDYGYTF. In DNA, the CDR3 is TGTGCCGGAGAGACTTCATACGATTATGGCTACACCTTC.

This chain connects TRBV5-1 to TRBJ2-4, with a weak D call TRBD2 (5 bases). The germline gives CDR1 SGHRS, CDR2 YFSETQ. The V and J ends lost 2 bases and 0 bases respectively, with 12 bases between them. This CDR3 contains 16 residues. CDR3 bases: TGCGCCAGCAGCTTACGGGGAAAACTAGCCAAAAACATTCAGTACTTC. Translation: CASSLRGKLAKNIQYF.

The CDR3 protein is CASRDGGQGYEQYF. The CDR3 nucleotides read TGTGCCAGCAGAGACGGGGGACAGGGCTACGAGCAGTACTTC. This chain links TRBV6-5 with TRBJ2-7; 9 bases are shared with TRBD1. This CDR3 contains 14 residues. V was pared by 6 bases and J by 3 bases, with 6 bases of the junction left unmatched. Per the germline V gene, CDR1 is MNHEY and CDR2 is SVGAGI.

A remark on this clone: Other DNA sequences in this sample translate to the same CDR3. The gene calls are TRBV29-1 and TRBJ1-1; D is undetermined. Germline V CDR1 and CDR2: SQVTM, ANQGSEA. The CDR3 has 12 amino acids. Trimming removed 4 bases from V and 5 bases from J, with 11 bases in between. The CDR3 spells CSVAEGRTEAFF. CDR3 DNA: TGCAGCGTTGCTGAGGGTAGGACTGAAGCTTTCTTT.

The V call is TRBV18, the J call TRBJ2-5; 11 nucleotides match TRBD1. CDR1 KGHSH and CDR2 LQKENI come from the germline V gene. V lost 3 bases to trimming and J lost 3 bases; unmatched junction nucleotides: 6. The CDR3 consists of 16 residues. CDR3 bases: TGTGCCAGCTCACCCAGACGGACAGGGGGCGAAGAGACCCAGTACTTC. As protein: CASSPRRTGGEETQYF.

The rearrangement links TRBV6-5 to TRBJ1-2, with D possibly TRBD1 on 6 matching bases. Germline assignment: CDR1 MNHEY and CDR2 SVGAGI. Trimming pared 2 bases from V and 2 bases from J, leaving 15 bases between. The CDR3 extends over 16 amino acids. CDR3 DNA: TGTGCCAGCAGTTACGGGGGGGCGAGCCCAAACTATGGCTACACCTTC. It yields the protein CASSYGGASPNYGYTF.

This chain links TRBV5-6 with TRBJ2-1; TRBD2 matches 8 bases. Germline CDR1 and CDR2: SGHDT and YYEEEE. CDR3 length equals 15 residues. V lost 5 bases and J lost 4; bases outside the gene matches: 8. The CDR3 loop is CASSPYGGAYNEQFF. CDR3 DNA: TGTGCCAGCAGTCCTTACGGGGGGGCTTACAATGAGCAGTTCTTC. Full variable domain (remainder filled in from reference TRBV5-6 and TRBJ2-1): DAGVTQSPTHLIKTRGQQVTLRCSPKSGHDTVSWYQQALGQGPQFIFQYYEEEERQRGNFPDRFSGHQFPNYSSELNVNALLLGDSALYLCASSPYGGAYNEQFFGPGTRLTVL.

CDR3 nucleotides: TGTGCCAGCTCCTCCTTGGCGGGGGGGAAAAATGAAAAACTGTTTTTT. As protein: CASSSLAGGKNEKLFF. J is TRBJ1-4 and V is TRBV27, with D possibly matching TRBD1 (5 bases). Looked up from germline, CDR1 is MNHEY and CDR2 is SMNVEV (reference sequence). The germline V and J ends were trimmed by 8 bases and 5 bases, with 21 bases remaining between them. The CDR3 has 16 amino acids.

The rearrangement uses TRBV4-3 and TRBJ2-3; 7 bases map to TRBD1. Trimming cost V 3 bases and J 5 bases; bases outside gene matches: 8. CDR1 is LGHNA, CDR2 YSLEER, per germline. The length of the CDR3 is 15 residues. CDR3 sequence (DNA): TGCGCCAGCAGCCATTACGAGGGGGCAGGAGATACGCAGTATTTT. Residues: CASSHYEGAGDTQYF.

This clone has more than one count but fewer than ten. The chain carries TRBV11-3 and TRBJ2-2; weak D call: TRBD2 (7 bases). V was shortened by 3 bases and J by 5 bases, with 16 bases between the two germline ends. Germline lookup yields CDR1 SGHNT and CDR2 YENEEA. The CDR3 totals 16 residues. The DNA for the CDR3 is TGTGCCAGCAGCTTTGGGGGGGTCGGACAGACCGGGGAGCTGTTTTTT. This codes for CASSFGGVGQTGELFF.

The rearrangement links TRBV11-2 to TRBJ2-3; D perhaps matches TRBD2 (6 bases). CDR1 is SGHAT, CDR2 FQNNGV, per germline. V lost 0 bases and J lost 9, with 22 bases in between. The CDR3 is 17 residues long. Here the CDR3 reads CASSLDGRQGGWSTQYF. CDR3 nucleotides: TGTGCCAGCAGCTTAGATGGGCGCCAGGGAGGTTGGTCGACGCAGTATTTT. The variable domain in full, with the rest retrieved from reference TRBV11-2 and TRBJ2-3, is EAGVAQSPRYKIIEKRQSVAFWCNPISGHATLYWYQQILGQGPKLLIQFQNNGVVDDSQLPKDRFSAERLKGVDSTLKIQPAKLEDSAVYLCASSLDGRQGGWSTQYFGPGTRLTVL.

The rearrangement joins TRBV27 to TRBJ2-5; weak D call: TRBD2 (6 bases). Germline CDR1 reads MNHEY; CDR2 reads SMNVEV (reference sequence). CDR3 length: 16 amino acids. Trimming pared 2 bases from V and 5 bases from J, leaving 18 bases between. In nucleotides, the CDR3 is TGTGCCAGCAGTTTAACGGGTACTACTAGCTTGGAGACCCAGTACTTC. It specifies CASSLTGTTSLETQYF.

The chain joins TRBV5-1 to TRBJ1-1; 8 bases agree with TRBD1. Germline V gene lookup returns CDR1 SGHRS and CDR2 YFSETQ. This CDR3 has 14 amino acids. The J segment lost 10 bases and the V segment lost 5 bases, leaving 13 bases of the junction unmatched. As DNA, the CDR3 is TGCGCCAGCAGAAATTCCGGACAGGGTATCGTAGCTTTCTTT. Protein sequence: CASRNSGQGIVAFF.

The count of this clone is one. This rearrangement joins TRBV29-1 to TRBJ1-1; D not resolved. Germline V gives CDR1 SQVTM, CDR2 ANQGSEA. Trimming took 7 bases from V and 4 from J, leaving 19 bases between them. The CDR3 runs to 14 residues. CDR3 in amino acids: CSGAVRVIGTEAFF. CDR3 coding DNA: TGCAGCGGGGCCGTGAGGGTAATAGGCACTGAAGCTTTCTTT.

The J gene is TRBJ1-1, the V gene TRBV29-1; tentative D call: TRBD1 (5 bases). This CDR3 is built from 13 residues. Per the germline V gene, CDR1 is SQVTM and CDR2 is ANQGSEA. V lost 6 bases, J lost 4 bases, and 15 bases lay in between. CDR3 DNA sequence: TGCAGCGTGGACATATCGGGGGGCACTGAAGCTTTCTTT. Protein sequence: CSVDISGGTEAFF. The full variable domain, in which reference TRBV29-1 and TRBJ1-1 provide the parts outside the CDR3, is SAVISQKPSRDICQRGTSLTIQCQVDSQVTMMFWYRQQPGQSLTLIATANQGSEATYESGFVIDKFPISRPNLTFSTLTVSNMSPEDSSIYLCSVDISGGTEAFFGQGTRLTVV.

CDR3 bases: TGTGCCAGCAGCTTAGGGGGCAGTGGCGGATATATTGAAGCTTTCTTT. This translates into CASSLGGSGGYIEAFF. V gene TRBV7-9 combines with J gene TRBJ1-1, with D tentatively TRBD1 (5 bases). Germline V CDR1 and CDR2: SEHNR, FQNEAQ (reference sequence). V was pared by 1 base and J by 7 bases, with 19 bases between. The length of the CDR3 is 16 residues.

This chain connects TRBV29-1 to TRBJ2-5; D not certain. The germline CDR1 and CDR2 sequences are SQVTM and ANQGSEA. CDR3 length: 17 residues. V was clipped by 4 bases and J by 0 bases, with 21 bases between them. CDR3 sequence (DNA): TGCAGCGTTGCCGGAGTGCGTGGTCGCCAGTACCAAGAGACCCAGTACTTC. This gives the protein CSVAGVRGRQYQETQYF.

This chain connects TRBV30 to TRBJ2-2, with 9 bases lining up with TRBD1. Germline CDR1 reads GTSNPN; CDR2 reads SVGIG (reference sequence). J lost 5 bases, V lost 3 bases, and 7 bases had no gene match. The CDR3 loop spans 15 amino acids. The CDR3 is CAWSPYRGQTGELFF. DNA of the CDR3: TGTGCCTGGAGCCCGTACAGGGGGCAAACCGGGGAGCTGTTTTTT.

The chain combines TRBV2 with TRBJ2-3, with TRBD2 matching over 11 bases. Germline V gives CDR1 SNHLY, CDR2 FYNNEI. V shed 0 bases and J 3 bases; nucleotides not matched to a gene: 2. This CDR3 is 16 amino acids long. CDR3 in DNA: TGTGCCAGCAGTGAAGCGACTAGCGGGGCAACAGATACGCAGTATTTT. Protein sequence: CASSEATSGATDTQYF.

This chain uses TRBV27 with TRBJ1-1, with 8 nucleotides matching TRBD1. V was clipped by 9 bases and J by 12 bases; unmatched bases: 9. CDR1 and CDR2 (germline): MNHEY, SMNVEV (reference sequence). This CDR3 is built from 11 residues. The CDR3 DNA reads as TGTGCCAGTACAGGGGGTTTGGCGTCTTTCTTT. Translated, it gives CASTGGLASFF.